The 14 T cell receptor beta chains given below trace back to one sample, sequenced in a study of blood T cell repertoires in COVID-19. The repertoire was sequenced with immunoSEQ multiplex PCR; TCRdb's copy has only in-frame clones and lacks some. The sample has approximately 94,000 clones, just over 90% seen once. What was sequenced was peripheral blood. The origin of the receptors is a woman aged 45-65 years in a cohort sampled during active COVID-19.

The V and J genes are TRBV19 and TRBJ1-3, with D perhaps matching TRBD1 (6 bases). Trimming stripped 5 bases from V and 0 bases from J, with 14 bases between. The CDR3 extends over 16 amino acids. CDR1 and CDR2 (germline): LNHDA, SQIVND (reference sequence). CDR3 in amino acids: CASSSDRLHSGNTIYF. In DNA form, the CDR3 reads TGTGCCAGTAGTTCCGACAGGCTCCACTCTGGAAACACCATATATTTT. Supplemented by reference TRBV19 and TRBJ1-3, the full variable domain reads DGGITQSPKYLFRKEGQNVTLSCEQNLNHDAMYWYRQDPGQGLRLIYYSQIVNDFQKGDIAEGYSVSREKKESFPLTVTSAQKNPTAFYLCASSSDRLHSGNTIYFGEGSWLTVV.

This clone appeared a few times. V is TRBV20-1 and J is TRBJ2-5; 9 positions match TRBD2. CDR3 size: 16 residues. The V gene end was trimmed by 3 bases and the J gene end by 7 bases; junction bases not matched to a gene: 15. CDR1 DFQATT and CDR2 SNEGSKA come from the germline V gene (reference sequence). CDR3 DNA sequence: TGCAGTGCTAGTCCTGTTAGCGGGGGACACGAAGGGACCCAGTACTTC. Protein product: CSASPVSGGHEGTQYF.

This clone appeared once. The chain is built from TRBV28 and TRBJ1-4, with TRBD1 matching 9 bases. Germline-derived CDR1 and CDR2 are MDHEN and SYDVKM. Germline trimming cut 10 bases from V and 4 bases from J; bases unmatched to any gene: 7. The length of the CDR3 is 14 residues. Written as DNA, the CDR3 is TGTGCCACCACATCGGGACAGGGTAATGAAAAACTGTTTTTT. Amino acid sequence: CATTSGQGNEKLFF.

This clone was observed once. The chain recombines TRBV18 with TRBJ2-1, with TRBD2 matching 10 bases. With V trimmed by 3 bases and J by 10 bases, 6 bases remained unmatched. This CDR3 is built from 14 residues. Germline V gene data show CDR1 as KGHSH and CDR2 as LQKENI. The CDR3 region is CASSPGLAGAEQFF. As DNA, the CDR3 is TGTGCCAGCTCACCCGGCCTAGCGGGAGCGGAGCAGTTCTTC.

The rearrangement joins TRBV19 to TRBJ1-2; 9 nucleotides line up with TRBD1. The CDR3 extends over 15 amino acids. In germline, CDR1 is LNHDA, CDR2 SQIVND (reference sequence). The V and J ends lost 5 bases and 4 bases, in that order; junction bases with no gene match: 8. The CDR3 protein is CASSRTGQGVYGYTF. The CDR3 bases are TGTGCCAGTAGTCGGACGGGACAGGGAGTCTATGGCTACACCTTC.

This clone was found once. V is TRBV3-1 (or the pseudogene TRBV3-2) and J is TRBJ1-6, with TRBD1 matching 7 bases. The CDR3 totals 16 residues. The germline gives CDR1 LGHDT, CDR2 YNNKEL (reference sequence). Losses at the gene ends were 2 bases for V and 7 bases for J; bases not matched to a gene: 8. For the CDR3, the DNA is TGTGCCAGCAGCCAACATGCGGCAGGGGGGAATTCACCCCTCCACTTT. This translates into CASSQHAAGGNSPLHF.

About this clone: In the same sample, other DNA sequences code for this CDR3. Here the CDR3 reads CASSLGLAGYNEQFF. The CDR3 DNA sequence: TGTGCCAGCTCACTAGGGCTAGCGGGCTACAATGAGCAGTTCTTC. The chain carries TRBV18 and TRBJ2-1; 8 bases are shared with TRBD2. The CDR3 loop spans 15 amino acids. The J segment lost 3 bases and the V segment lost 4 bases, leaving 5 bases of the junction unmatched. From germline, CDR1 is KGHSH and CDR2 LQKENI.

The rearrangement links TRBV13 to TRBJ2-6; 7 bases map to TRBD1. V was pared by 5 bases and J by 2 bases, with 3 bases of the junction left unmatched. This CDR3 has 15 residues. CDR1 PRHDT and CDR2 FYEKMQ come from the germline V gene (reference sequence). The CDR3 is CASSTDRAGANVLTF. The DNA for the CDR3 is TGTGCCAGCAGCACAGACAGGGCTGGGGCCAACGTCCTGACTTTC.

This clone occurred once. The J gene is TRBJ1-1, the V gene TRBV5-6, with 10 bases matching TRBD1. With V trimmed by 4 bases and J by 11 bases, 8 bases remained unmatched. Germline values: CDR1 SGHDT, CDR2 YYEEEE. This CDR3 contains 13 residues. This CDR3 reads CASSHRDRGRAFF. In nucleotides, the CDR3 is TGTGCCAGCAGCCACCGGGACAGGGGCAGGGCTTTCTTT.

The rearrangement links TRBV7-3 to TRBJ1-1; TRBD1 aligns across 7 bases. This CDR3 has 16 amino acids. After removal of 5 bases from V and 1 base from J, the junction contained 10 bases not matched to a gene. Germline CDR1 reads SGHTA; CDR2 reads FQGTGA. CDR3: CASSDRPGTANTEAFF. The CDR3 DNA reads as TGTGCCAGCAGCGATAGGCCGGGGACAGCGAACACTGAAGCTTTCTTT.

There are a few counts of this clone. This chain uses TRBV3-1 (or the pseudogene TRBV3-2) with TRBJ2-5; D is possibly TRBD2 (7 bases). The germline CDR1 and CDR2 sequences are LGHDT and YNNKEL (reference sequence). Trimming took off 4 bases at V and 7 bases at J, with 25 bases between the two ends. This CDR3 is built from 17 residues. In DNA form, the CDR3 reads TGTGCCAGCAGCCCGAGTGGCGGGGGCCCCCGCCCCAGGACCCAGTACTTC. It translates to CASSPSGGGPRPRTQYF.

V is TRBV19 and J is TRBJ1-5; 7 bases match TRBD1. The CDR3 sequence is 14 residues long. Germline CDR1 and CDR2: LNHDA and SQIVND (reference sequence). The V segment lost 7 bases and the J segment 5 bases; nucleotides outside the gene matches: 8. The CDR3 protein is CASTLFTGDQPQHF. The DNA of the CDR3 is TGTGCCAGTACCCTCTTTACAGGGGATCAGCCCCAGCATTTT.

The genes are TRBV19 and TRBJ2-2, with 10 bases that match TRBD1. The CDR3 covers 18 residues. The V segment lost 6 bases and the J segment 2 bases; nucleotides outside the gene matches: 12. Germline CDR1 is LNHDA and CDR2 is SQIVND (reference sequence). As DNA, the CDR3 is TGTGCCAGTAGCATAAGGACAGGGGGTGTTATTAACACCGGGGAGCTGTTTTTT. Amino acids: CASSIRTGGVINTGELFF.

V and J are TRBV24-1 and TRBJ2-1; tentative D call: TRBD2 (6 bases). The V gene's germline CDR1 is KGHDR and CDR2 SFDVKD. The CDR3 extends over 15 amino acids. V lost 5 bases and J 0 bases, leaving 10 bases between the germline ends. The DNA for the CDR3 is TGTGCCACCAGTGCCGGAGGGTACTCCTACAATGAGCAGTTCTTC. Translation gives CATSAGGYSYNEQFF.